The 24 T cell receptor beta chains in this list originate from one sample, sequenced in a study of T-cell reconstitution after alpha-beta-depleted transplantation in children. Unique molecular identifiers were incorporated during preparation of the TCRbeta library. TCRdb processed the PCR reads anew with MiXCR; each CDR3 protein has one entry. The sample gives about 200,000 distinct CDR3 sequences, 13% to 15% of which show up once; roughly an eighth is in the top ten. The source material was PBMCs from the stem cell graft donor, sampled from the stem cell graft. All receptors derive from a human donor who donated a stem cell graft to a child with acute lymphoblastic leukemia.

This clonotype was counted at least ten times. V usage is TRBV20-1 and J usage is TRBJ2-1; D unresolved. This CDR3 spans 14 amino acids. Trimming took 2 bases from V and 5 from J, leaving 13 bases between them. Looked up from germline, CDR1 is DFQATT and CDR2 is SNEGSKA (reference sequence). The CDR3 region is CSARPNARNNEQFF. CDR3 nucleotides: TGCAGTGCTAGACCTAACGCACGAAACAATGAGCAGTTCTTC.

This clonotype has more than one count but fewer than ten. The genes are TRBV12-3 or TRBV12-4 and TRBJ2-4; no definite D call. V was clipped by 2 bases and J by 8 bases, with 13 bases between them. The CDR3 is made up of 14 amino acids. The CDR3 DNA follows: TGTGCCAGCAGTTTAAGCCAGACATTACACATTCAGTACTTC. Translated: CASSLSQTLHIQYF.

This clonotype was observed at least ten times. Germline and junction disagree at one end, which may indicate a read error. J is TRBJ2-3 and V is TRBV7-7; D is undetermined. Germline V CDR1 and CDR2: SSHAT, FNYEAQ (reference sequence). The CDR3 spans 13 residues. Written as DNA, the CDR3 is TGTGCTAGCAGTGCCGGTCCGGCAGATACGCAGTATTTT. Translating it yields CASSAGPADTQYF.

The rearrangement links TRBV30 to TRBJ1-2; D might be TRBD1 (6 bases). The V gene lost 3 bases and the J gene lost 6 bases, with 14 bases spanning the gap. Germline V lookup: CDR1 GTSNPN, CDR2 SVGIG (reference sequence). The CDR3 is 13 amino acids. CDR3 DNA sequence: TGTGCCTGGAGCGGCGGACAGAGGGATGGCTACACCTTC. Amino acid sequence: CAWSGGQRDGYTF.

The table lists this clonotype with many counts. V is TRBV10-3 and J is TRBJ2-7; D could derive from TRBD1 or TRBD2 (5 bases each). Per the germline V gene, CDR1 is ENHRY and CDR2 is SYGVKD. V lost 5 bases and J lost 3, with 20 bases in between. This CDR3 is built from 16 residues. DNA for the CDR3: TGTGCCATCAGTCAAGCTTCCCGGGACCAACTCTACGAGCAGTACTTC. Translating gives CAISQASRDQLYEQYF.

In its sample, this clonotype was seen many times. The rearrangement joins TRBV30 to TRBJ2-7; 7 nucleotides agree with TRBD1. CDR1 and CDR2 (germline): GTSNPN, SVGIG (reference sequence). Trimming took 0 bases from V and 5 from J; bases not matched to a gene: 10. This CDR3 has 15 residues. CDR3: CAWSVQQGRAHEQYF. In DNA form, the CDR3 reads TGTGCCTGGAGTGTACAACAGGGGCGCGCACACGAGCAGTACTTC.

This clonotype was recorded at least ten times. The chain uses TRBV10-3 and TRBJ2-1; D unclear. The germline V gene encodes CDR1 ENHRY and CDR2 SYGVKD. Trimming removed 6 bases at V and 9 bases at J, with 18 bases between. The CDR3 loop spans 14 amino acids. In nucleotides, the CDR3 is TGTGCCATCAGAGCACCCGCTTCCGTTAGTGAGCAGTTCTTC. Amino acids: CAIRAPASVSEQFF.

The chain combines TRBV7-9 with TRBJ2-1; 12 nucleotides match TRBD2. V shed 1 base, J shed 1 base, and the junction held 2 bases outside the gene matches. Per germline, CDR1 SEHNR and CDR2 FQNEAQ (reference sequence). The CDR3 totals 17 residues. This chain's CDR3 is CASSLGLAGGSYNEQFF. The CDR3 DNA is TGTGCCAGCAGCTTAGGCCTAGCGGGAGGGTCCTACAATGAGCAGTTCTTC. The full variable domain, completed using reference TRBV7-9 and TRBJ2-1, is DTGVSQNPRHKITKRGQNVTFRCDPISEHNRLYWYRQTLGQGPEFLTYFQNEAQLEKSRLLSDRFSAERPKGSFSTLEIQRTEQGDSAMYLCASSLGLAGGSYNEQFFGPGTRLTVL.

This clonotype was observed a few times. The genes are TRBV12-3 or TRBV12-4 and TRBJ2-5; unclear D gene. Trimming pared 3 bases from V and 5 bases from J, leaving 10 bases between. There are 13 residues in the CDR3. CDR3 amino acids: CASSFGRWETQYF. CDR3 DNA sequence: TGTGCCAGCAGTTTTGGTCGATGGGAGACCCAGTACTTC.

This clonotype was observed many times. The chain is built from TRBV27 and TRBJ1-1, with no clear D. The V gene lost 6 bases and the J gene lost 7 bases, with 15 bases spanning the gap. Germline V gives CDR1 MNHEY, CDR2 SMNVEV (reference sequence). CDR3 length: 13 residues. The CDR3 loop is CASSLKIRSEAFF. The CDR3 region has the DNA TGTGCCAGCAGCTTAAAGATCAGAAGTGAAGCTTTCTTT.

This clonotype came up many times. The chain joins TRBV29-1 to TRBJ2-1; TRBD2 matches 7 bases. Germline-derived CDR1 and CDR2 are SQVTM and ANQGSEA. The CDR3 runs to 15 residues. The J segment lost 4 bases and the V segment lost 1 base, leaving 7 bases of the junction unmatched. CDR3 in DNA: TGCAGCGTTGAAGGGGGTCTAGCGGAATACAATGAGCAGTTCTTC. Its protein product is CSVEGGLAEYNEQFF.

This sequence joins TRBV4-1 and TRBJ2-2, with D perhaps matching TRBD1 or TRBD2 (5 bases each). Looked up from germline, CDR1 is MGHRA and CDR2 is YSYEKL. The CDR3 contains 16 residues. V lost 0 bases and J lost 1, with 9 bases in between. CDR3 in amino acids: CASSQERDQNTGELFF. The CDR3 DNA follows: TGCGCCAGCAGCCAAGAAAGGGACCAGAACACCGGGGAGCTGTTTTTT.

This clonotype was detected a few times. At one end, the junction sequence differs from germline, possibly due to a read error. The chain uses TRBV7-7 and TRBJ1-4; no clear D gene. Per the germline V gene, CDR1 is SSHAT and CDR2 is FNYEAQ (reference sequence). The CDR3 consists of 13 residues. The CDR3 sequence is CASSLRAKEKLFF. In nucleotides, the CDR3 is TGTGCTAGCAGCTTAAGGGCCAAGGAAAAACTGTTTTTT.

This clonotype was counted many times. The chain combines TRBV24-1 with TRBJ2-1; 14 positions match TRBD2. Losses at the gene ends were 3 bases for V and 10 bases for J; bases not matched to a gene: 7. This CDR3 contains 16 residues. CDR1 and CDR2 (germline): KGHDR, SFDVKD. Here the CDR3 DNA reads TGTGCCACCAGTGATGGGACTAGCGGGAGATCAGGGGAGCAGTTCTTC. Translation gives CATSDGTSGRSGEQFF.

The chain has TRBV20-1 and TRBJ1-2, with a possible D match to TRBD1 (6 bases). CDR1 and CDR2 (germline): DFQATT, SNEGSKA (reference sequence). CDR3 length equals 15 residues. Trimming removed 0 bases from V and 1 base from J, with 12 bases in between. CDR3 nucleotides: TGCAGTGCTAGAGAACAGGGCTGGGGTAACTATGGCTACACCTTC. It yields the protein CSAREQGWGNYGYTF.

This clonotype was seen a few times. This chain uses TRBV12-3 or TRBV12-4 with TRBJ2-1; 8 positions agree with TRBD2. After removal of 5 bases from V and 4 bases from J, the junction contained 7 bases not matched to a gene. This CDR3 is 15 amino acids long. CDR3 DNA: TGTGCCAGCAGTCATAGCGGGACCCGATACAATGAGCAGTTCTTC. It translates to CASSHSGTRYNEQFF.

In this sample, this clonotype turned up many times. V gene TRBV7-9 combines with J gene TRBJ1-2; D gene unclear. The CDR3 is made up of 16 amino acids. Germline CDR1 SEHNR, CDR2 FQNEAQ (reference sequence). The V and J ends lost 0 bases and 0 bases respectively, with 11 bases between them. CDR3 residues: CASSLAGGRPNYGYTF. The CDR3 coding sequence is TGTGCCAGCAGCTTAGCGGGCGGCAGACCTAACTATGGCTACACCTTC.

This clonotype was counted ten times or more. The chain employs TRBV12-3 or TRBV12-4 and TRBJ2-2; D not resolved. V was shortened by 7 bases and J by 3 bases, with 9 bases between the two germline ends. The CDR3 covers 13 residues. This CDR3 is CASTGPYTGELFF. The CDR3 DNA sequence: TGTGCCAGCACCGGACCGTACACCGGGGAGCTGTTTTTT.

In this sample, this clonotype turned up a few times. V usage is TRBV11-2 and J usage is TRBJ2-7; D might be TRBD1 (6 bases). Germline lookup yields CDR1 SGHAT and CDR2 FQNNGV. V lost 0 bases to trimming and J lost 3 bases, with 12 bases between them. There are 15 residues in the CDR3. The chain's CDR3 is CASSLEDRPYYEQYF. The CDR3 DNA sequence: TGTGCCAGCAGCTTAGAAGACAGGCCCTACTACGAGCAGTACTTC.

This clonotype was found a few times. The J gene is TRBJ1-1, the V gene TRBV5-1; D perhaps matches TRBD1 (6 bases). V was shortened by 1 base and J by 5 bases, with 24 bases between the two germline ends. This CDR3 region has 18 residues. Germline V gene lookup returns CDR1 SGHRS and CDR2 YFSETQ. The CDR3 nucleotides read TGCGCCAGCAGCTTGCGTCTCCGCTCTCAGGGGAGGGGGACTGAAGCTTTCTTT. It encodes CASSLRLRSQGRGTEAFF.

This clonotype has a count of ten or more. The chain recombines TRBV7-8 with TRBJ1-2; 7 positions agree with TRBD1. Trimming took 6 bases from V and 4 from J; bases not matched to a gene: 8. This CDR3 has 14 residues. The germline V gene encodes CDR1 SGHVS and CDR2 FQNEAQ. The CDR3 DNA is TGTGCCAGCAGTTTACAGGGGTCGATCTATGGCTACACCTTC. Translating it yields CASSLQGSIYGYTF.

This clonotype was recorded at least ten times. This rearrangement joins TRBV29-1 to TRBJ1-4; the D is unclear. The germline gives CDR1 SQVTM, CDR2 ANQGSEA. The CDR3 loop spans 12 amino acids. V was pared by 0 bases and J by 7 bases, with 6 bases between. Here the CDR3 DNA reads TGCAGCGTTGAAGATGAAGTTGAAAAACTGTTTTTT. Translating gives CSVEDEVEKLFF.

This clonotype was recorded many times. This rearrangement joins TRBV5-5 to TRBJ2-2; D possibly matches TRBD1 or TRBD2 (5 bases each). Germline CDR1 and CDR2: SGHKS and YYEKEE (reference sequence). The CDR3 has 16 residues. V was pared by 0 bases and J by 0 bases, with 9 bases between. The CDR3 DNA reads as TGTGCCAGCAGCTTGGGAGGGGACCCGAACACCGGGGAGCTGTTTTTT. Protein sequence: CASSLGGDPNTGELFF.

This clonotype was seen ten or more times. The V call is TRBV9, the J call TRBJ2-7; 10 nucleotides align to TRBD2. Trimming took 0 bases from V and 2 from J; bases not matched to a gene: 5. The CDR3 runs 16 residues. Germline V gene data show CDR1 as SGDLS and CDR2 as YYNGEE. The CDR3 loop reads CASSVGRTSGAYEQYF. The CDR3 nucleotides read TGTGCCAGCAGCGTAGGACGGACTAGCGGAGCCTACGAGCAGTACTTC.